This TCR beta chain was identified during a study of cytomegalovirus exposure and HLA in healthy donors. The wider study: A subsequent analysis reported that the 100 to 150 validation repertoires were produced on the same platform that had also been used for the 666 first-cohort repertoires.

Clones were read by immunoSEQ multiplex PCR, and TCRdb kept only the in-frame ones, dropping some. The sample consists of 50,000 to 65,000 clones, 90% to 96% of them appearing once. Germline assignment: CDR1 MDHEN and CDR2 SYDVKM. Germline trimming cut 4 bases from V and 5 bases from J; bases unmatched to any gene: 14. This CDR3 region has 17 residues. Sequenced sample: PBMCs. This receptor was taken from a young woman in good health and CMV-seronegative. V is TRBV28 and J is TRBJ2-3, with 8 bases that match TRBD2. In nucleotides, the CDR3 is TGTGCCAGCAGTTCGGCGAAGGGCCCCCGGGGGGGAGATACGCAGTATTTT. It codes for CASSSAKGPRGGDTQYF.